Included here is one T cell receptor beta chain sequence, with context. Its binding antigen is unknown. Qualities for individual bases were not recorded, and no much larger clone is one base off. The data were taken from a study of T cell changes during pregnancy in multiple sclerosis (dated by TCRdb to between 2018 and 2021). Regarding the research as a whole: The study looked at changes in the T cell repertoire across pregnancy in women with multiple sclerosis.

At the junction V is shortened by 11 bases and J by 6 bases; bases outside the gene matches: 11. The CDR3 holds 14 amino acids from the cysteine to the phenylalanine. CDR3 DNA only is kept here, 42 bases in frame from base 1. From a lookup of the germline V gene (reference sequence), CDR1 and CDR2 are MNHNY and SVGAGI. Receptor amplification or capture employed the immunoSEQ multiplex PCR assay. TCRdb carries this immuneACCESS record with in-frame sequences only. Its versions omit some clonotypes, under half of them owing to an unresolved V gene in the studies checked, with the rest unexplained. The sample has approximately 85,000 clones on record, 80% to 95% of them singletons. The biggest ten clones account for roughly 2.5% of the sample.

The sequence was obtained from a female donor with multiple sclerosis, enrolled in a pregnancy study. The sequencing used peripheral blood, collected in the first trimester of pregnancy. The rearranged chain carries TRBV6-6 and TRBJ2-7; a stretch of 12 junction bases matches TRBD2. The CDR3 amino acid sequence is: CAVRTSGRSSEQYF. Here is the DNA: TGTGCCGTACGAACTAGCGGGAGGTCAAGCGAGCAGTACTTC.